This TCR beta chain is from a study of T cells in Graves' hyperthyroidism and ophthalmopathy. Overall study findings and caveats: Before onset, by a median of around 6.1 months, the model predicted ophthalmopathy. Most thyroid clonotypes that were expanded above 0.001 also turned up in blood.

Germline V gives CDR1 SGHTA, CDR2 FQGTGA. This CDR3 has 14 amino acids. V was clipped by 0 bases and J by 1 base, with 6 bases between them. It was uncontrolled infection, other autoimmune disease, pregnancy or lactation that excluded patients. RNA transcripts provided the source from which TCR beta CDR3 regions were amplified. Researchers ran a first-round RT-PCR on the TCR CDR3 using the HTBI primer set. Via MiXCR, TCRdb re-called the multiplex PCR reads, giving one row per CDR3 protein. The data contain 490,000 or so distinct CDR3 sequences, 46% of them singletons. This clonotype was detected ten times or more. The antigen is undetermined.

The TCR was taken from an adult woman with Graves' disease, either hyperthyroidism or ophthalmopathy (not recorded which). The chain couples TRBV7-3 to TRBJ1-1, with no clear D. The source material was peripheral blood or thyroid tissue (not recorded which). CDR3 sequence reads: CASSLTGENTEAFF. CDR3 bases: TGTGCCAGCAGCTTAACCGGGGAGAACACTGAAGCTTTCTTT.